This entry features one TCR beta chain sequence. This entry belongs to a study of OX40 agonist ivuxolimab in advanced cancers. Germline V gene lookup returns CDR1 GTSNPN and CDR2 SVGIG (reference sequence). The CDR3 sequence is 12 residues long. V dropped 3 bases and J dropped 0 bases, with 3 bases sitting between them. Assay used: immunoSEQ multiplex PCR; TCRdb lists only in-frame clones, some missing. The sample lists tens of thousands of clones, about 88% occurring once. This sequence was found in an adult with an advanced solid tumor such as melanoma, head and neck, liver or kidney cancer. This chain joins TRBV30 and TRBJ1-5, with unresolved D. The source was CD4+ or CD8+ T cells sorted from blood, collected in a trial of the OX40 agonist ivuxolimab. CDR3 DNA: TGTGCCTGGAGCGATAGCAATCAGCCCCAGCATTTT. As protein: CAWSDSNQPQHF.